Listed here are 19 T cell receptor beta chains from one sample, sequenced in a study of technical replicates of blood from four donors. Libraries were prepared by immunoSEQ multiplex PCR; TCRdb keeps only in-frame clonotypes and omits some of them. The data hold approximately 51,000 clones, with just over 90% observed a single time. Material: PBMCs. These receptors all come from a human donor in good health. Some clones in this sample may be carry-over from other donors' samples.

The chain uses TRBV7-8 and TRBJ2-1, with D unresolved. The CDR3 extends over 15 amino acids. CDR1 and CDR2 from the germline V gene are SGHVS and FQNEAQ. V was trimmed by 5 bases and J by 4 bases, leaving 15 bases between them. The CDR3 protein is CASSPLENEYNEQFF. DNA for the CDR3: TGTGCCAGCAGCCCTCTCGAAAACGAGTACAATGAGCAGTTCTTC.

The chain's CDR3 is CAISREERGEQFF. CDR3 sequence (DNA): TGTGCCATCAGCCGGGAGGAGCGCGGTGAGCAGTTCTTC. The V call is TRBV10-3, the J call TRBJ2-1; 7 bases fit TRBD2. Trimming at V came to 6 bases and at J to 9 bases, leaving 8 bases not matched to a gene. The germline gives CDR1 ENHRY, CDR2 SYGVKD. The CDR3 extends over 13 amino acids.

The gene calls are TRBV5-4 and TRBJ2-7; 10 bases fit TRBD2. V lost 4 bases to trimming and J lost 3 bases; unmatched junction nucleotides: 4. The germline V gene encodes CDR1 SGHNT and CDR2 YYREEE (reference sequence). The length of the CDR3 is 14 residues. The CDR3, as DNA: TGTGCCAGCAGCCTTAGCGGGGGGAACTACGAGCAGTACTTC. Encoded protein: CASSLSGGNYEQYF.

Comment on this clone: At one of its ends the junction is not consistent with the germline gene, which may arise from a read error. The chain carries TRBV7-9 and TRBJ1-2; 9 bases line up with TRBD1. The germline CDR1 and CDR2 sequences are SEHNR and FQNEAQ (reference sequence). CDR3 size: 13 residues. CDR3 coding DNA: TGTGCCAGCGCCCTAGACAGGGGGACCCCGTGGGCCTTC. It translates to CASALDRGTPWAF.

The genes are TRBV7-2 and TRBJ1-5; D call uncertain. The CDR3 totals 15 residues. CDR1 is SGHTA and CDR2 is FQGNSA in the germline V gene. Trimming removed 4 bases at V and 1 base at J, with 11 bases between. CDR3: CASSSSVESNQPQHF. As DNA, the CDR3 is TGTGCCAGCAGCTCGAGCGTGGAAAGCAATCAGCCCCAGCATTTT.

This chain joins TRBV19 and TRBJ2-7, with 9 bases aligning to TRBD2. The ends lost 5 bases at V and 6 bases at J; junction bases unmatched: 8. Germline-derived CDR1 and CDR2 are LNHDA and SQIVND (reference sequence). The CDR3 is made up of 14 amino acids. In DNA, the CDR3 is TGTGCCAGTAGTGTGCGGGAGGGGCCCGGCGAGCAGTACTTC. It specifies CASSVREGPGEQYF.

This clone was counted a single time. The CDR3, as DNA: TGCGCCAGCAGTTATGGGGCCAACGTCCTGACTTTC. It codes for CASSYGANVLTF. This chain links TRBV23-1 with TRBJ2-6, with D hard to call. TRBV23-1 counts as an open reading frame of uncertain function. The CDR3 is made up of 12 amino acids. Trimming stripped 5 bases from V and 3 bases from J, with 2 bases between.

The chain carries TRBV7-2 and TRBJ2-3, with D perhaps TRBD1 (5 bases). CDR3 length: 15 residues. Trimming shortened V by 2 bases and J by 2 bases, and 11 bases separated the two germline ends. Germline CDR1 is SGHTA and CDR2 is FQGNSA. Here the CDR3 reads CASSLTSRATDTQYF. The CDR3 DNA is TGTGCCAGCAGCTTAACCAGCAGGGCCACAGATACGCAGTATTTT. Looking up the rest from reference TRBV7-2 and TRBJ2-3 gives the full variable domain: GAGVSQSPSNKVTEKGKDVELRCDPISGHTALYWYRQSLGQGLEFLIYFQGNSAPDKSGLPSDRFSAERTGGSVSTLTIQRTQQEDSAVYLCASSLTSRATDTQYFGPGTRLTVL.

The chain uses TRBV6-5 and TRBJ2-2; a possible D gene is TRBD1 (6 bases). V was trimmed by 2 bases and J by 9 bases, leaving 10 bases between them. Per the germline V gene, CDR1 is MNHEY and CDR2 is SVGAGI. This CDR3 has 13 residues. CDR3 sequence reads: CASSYRTERELFF. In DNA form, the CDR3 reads TGTGCCAGCAGTTACCGGACAGAACGGGAGCTGTTTTTT.

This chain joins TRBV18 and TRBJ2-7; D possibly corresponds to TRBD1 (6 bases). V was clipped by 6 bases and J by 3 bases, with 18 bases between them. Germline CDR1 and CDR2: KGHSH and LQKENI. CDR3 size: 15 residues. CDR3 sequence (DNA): TGTGCCAGCTCCCAACCGGCACGAGGGGGCTACGAGCAGTACTTC. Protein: CASSQPARGGYEQYF.

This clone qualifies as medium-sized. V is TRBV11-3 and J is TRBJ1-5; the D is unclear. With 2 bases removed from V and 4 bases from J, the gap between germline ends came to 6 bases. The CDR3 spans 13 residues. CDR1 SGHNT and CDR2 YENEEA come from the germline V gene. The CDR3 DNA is TGTGCCAGCAGCTTATCCGTGAATCAGCCCCAGCATTTT. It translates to CASSLSVNQPQHF.

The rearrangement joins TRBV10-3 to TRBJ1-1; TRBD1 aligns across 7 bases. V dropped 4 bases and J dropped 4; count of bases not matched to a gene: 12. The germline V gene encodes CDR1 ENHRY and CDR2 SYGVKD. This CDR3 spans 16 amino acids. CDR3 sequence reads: CAISASNRGRGTEAFF. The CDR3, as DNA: TGTGCCATCAGTGCTTCAAACAGGGGTAGGGGCACTGAAGCTTTCTTT.

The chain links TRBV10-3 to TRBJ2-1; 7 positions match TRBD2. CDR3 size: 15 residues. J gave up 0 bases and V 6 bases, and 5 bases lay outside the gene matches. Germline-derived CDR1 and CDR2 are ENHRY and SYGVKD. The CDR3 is CAIRVERGSYNEQFF. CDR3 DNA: TGTGCCATCAGGGTTGAGCGGGGCTCCTACAATGAGCAGTTCTTC.

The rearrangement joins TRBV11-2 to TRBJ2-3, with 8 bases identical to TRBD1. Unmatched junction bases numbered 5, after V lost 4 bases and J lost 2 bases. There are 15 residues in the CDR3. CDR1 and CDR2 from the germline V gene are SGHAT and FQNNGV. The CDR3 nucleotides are TGTGCCAGCAGCTCCTTCAGGGGGCACACAGATACGCAGTATTTT. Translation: CASSSFRGHTDTQYF.

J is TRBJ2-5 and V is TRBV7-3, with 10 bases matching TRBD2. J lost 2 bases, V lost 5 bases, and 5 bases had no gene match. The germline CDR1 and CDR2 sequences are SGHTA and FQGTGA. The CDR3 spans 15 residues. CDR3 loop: CASSQSGGGQETQYF. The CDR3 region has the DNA TGTGCCAGCAGCCAAAGCGGGGGGGGACAAGAGACCCAGTACTTC.

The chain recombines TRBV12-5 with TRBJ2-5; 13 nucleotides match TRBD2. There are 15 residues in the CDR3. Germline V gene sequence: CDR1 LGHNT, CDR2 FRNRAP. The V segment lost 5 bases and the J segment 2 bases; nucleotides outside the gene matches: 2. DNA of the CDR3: TGTGCTAGTGGTCAGGGACTAGCGGGACAAGAGACCCAGTACTTC. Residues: CASGQGLAGQETQYF.

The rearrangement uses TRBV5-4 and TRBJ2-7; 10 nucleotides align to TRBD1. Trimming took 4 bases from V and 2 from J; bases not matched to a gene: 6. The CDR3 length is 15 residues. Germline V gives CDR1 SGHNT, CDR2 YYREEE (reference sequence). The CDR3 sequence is CASSIDRGRTYEQYF. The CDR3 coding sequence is TGTGCCAGCAGCATCGACAGGGGGCGAACCTACGAGCAGTACTTC.

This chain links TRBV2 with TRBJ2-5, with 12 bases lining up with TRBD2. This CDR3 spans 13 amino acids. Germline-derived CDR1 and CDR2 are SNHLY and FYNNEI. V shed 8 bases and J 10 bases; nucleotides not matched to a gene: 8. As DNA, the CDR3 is TGTGCCAGCCTAGCGGGGGGGGTCCGGGACCAGTACTTC. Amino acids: CASLAGGVRDQYF. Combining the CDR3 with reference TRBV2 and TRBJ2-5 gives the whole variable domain EPEVTQTPSHQVTQMGQEVILRCVPISNHLYFYWYRQILGQKVEFLVSFYNNEISEKSEIFDDQFSVERPDGSNFTLKIRSTKLEDSAMYFCASLAGGVRDQYFGPGTRLLVL.

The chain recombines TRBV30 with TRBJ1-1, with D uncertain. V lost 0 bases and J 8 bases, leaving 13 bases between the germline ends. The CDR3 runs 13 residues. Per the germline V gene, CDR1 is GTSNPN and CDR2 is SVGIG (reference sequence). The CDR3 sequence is CAWSVTDRSEAFF. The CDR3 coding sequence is TGTGCCTGGAGTGTAACAGATCGATCGGAAGCTTTCTTT.